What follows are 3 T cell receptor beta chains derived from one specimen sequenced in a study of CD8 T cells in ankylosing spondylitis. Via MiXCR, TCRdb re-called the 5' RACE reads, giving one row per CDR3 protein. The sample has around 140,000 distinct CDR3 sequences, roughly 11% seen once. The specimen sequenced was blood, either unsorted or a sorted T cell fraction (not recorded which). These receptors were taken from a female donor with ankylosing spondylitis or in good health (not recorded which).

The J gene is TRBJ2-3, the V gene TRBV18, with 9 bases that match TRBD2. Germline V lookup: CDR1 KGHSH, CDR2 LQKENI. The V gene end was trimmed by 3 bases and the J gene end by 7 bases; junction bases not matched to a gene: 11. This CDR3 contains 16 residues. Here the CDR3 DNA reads TGTGCCAGCTCACCGAGAGGTAGCGGGAGTATAAATACGCAGTATTTT. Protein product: CASSPRGSGSINTQYF.

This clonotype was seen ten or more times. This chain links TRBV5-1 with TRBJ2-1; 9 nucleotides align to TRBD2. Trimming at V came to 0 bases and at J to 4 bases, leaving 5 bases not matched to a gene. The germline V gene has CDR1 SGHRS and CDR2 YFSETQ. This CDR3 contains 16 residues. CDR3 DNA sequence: TGCGCCAGCAGCTTGGGTGGACTAGCGCCATACAATGAGCAGTTCTTC. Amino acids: CASSLGGLAPYNEQFF.

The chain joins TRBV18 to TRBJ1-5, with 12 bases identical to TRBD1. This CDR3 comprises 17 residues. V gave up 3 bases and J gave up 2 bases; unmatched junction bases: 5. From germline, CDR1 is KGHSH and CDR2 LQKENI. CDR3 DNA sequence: TGTGCCAGCTCACCGGGACAGGGGGCCTTGGGCAATCAGCCCCAGCATTTT. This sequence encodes CASSPGQGALGNQPQHF.